These 24 T cell receptor beta chains were sequenced from one sample in a study of T cell repertoires in cytomegalovirus infection. TCRdb re-derived calls from the reads in MiXCR, one entry per CDR3 protein. The table has 150,000 to 190,000 distinct CDR3 sequences, 23% seen once; the top ten hold around 9.9%. The sequencing sample was made of PBMCs. All receptors come from a human donor in good health (CMV status not recorded). Some clones in this sample may be carry-over from other donors' samples.

The chain carries TRBV20-1 and TRBJ2-5, with 9 bases that match TRBD1. J lost 5 bases, V lost 7 bases, and 11 bases had no gene match. In germline, CDR1 is DFQATT, CDR2 SNEGSKA (reference sequence). The CDR3 loop spans 14 amino acids. Here the CDR3 reads CSGEGDRAGETQYF. Here the CDR3 DNA reads TGCAGTGGAGAGGGGGACAGGGCGGGGGAGACCCAGTACTTC.

This CDR3 reads CSVITGTGTDTQYF. The CDR3 DNA sequence: TGCAGCGTCATCACCGGGACAGGCACAGATACGCAGTATTTT. The chain links TRBV29-1 to TRBJ2-3; 7 nucleotides agree with TRBD1. Looked up from germline, CDR1 is SQVTM and CDR2 is ANQGSEA. V lost 6 bases and J lost 1; bases outside the gene matches: 7. This CDR3 is 14 amino acids long.

In its sample, this clonotype is medium-sized. The rearrangement uses TRBV7-2 and TRBJ1-6, with a weak D call TRBD1 (6 bases). The CDR3 consists of 19 residues. Trimming left V 5 bases short and J 1 base short, with 21 bases between. CDR1 is SGHTA, CDR2 FQGNSA, per germline. The CDR3 protein is CASSPQPGQGRSYNSPLHF. DNA for the CDR3: TGTGCCAGCAGCCCTCAACCGGGACAAGGAAGGTCCTATAATTCACCCCTCCACTTT.

This clonotype has more than one count but fewer than ten. CDR3 sequence reads: CASSLGQGETEKLFF. In nucleotides, the CDR3 is TGCGCCAGCAGCTTGGGACAGGGTGAGACTGAAAAACTGTTTTTT. The chain carries TRBV5-1 and TRBJ1-4; 7 bases align to TRBD1. Germline loops: CDR1 SGHRS, CDR2 YFSETQ. The trim removed 0 bases at V and 7 bases at J, leaving 6 bases unmatched. The CDR3 covers 15 residues.

This clonotype was counted a single time. V and J are TRBV12-3 or TRBV12-4 and TRBJ2-3, with D perhaps matching TRBD2 (6 bases). CDR3 length equals 11 residues. V was trimmed by 9 bases and J by 4 bases, leaving 8 bases between them. In DNA, the CDR3 is TGTGCCAGTCCTAGCGCAGATACGCAGTATTTT. Its protein product is CASPSADTQYF.

This clonotype was seen a few times. This chain uses TRBV28 with TRBJ2-1; no firm D call. The V and J ends lost 3 bases and 4 bases respectively, with 19 bases between them. CDR3 size: 17 residues. Germline V lookup: CDR1 MDHEN, CDR2 SYDVKM. CDR3: CASSFTHQSDPYNEQFF. In DNA form, the CDR3 reads TGTGCCAGCAGTTTTACCCACCAAAGTGATCCGTACAATGAGCAGTTCTTC.

This clonotype was counted many times. The gene calls are TRBV11-2 and TRBJ2-7; tentative D call: TRBD2 (5 bases). The germline V gene has CDR1 SGHAT and CDR2 FQNNGV. The V end was cut by 2 bases, the J end by 0 bases, with 17 bases between. There are 17 residues in the CDR3. This chain's CDR3 is CASSLMGEGRSSYEQYF. For the CDR3, the DNA is TGTGCCAGCAGCTTAATGGGAGAGGGCCGAAGCTCCTACGAGCAGTACTTC.

This clonotype showed up just a few times. V is TRBV6-1 and J is TRBJ2-3, with D perhaps TRBD2 (6 bases). V lost 8 bases and J lost 1, with 13 bases in between. CDR3 size: 14 residues. Per the germline V gene, CDR1 is MNHNS and CDR2 is SASEGT. The CDR3 nucleotides are TGTGCCAGCTCCTGGGGGGTAGGCACAGATACGCAGTATTTT. Residues: CASSWGVGTDTQYF.

This clonotype was observed at least ten times. The rearrangement joins TRBV7-2 to TRBJ2-7; 8 bases are a match to TRBD2. The J segment lost 2 bases and the V segment lost 5 bases, leaving 5 bases of the junction unmatched. The CDR3 totals 14 residues. The germline V gene has CDR1 SGHTA and CDR2 FQGNSA. CDR3 loop: CASSVTSGTYEQYF. The CDR3 nucleotides are TGTGCCAGCAGCGTCACTAGCGGTACCTACGAGCAGTACTTC.

This clonotype has ten or more counts. The chain uses TRBV11-2 and TRBJ2-3, with 9 bases matching TRBD2. CDR3 length equals 16 residues. The J segment lost 2 bases and the V segment lost 4 bases, leaving 7 bases of the junction unmatched. Germline V CDR1 and CDR2: SGHAT, FQNNGV. This chain's CDR3 is CASSSLAGVPTDTQYF. CDR3 sequence (DNA): TGTGCCAGCAGCTCCTTAGCGGGAGTCCCCACAGATACGCAGTATTTT.

The gene calls are TRBV20-1 and TRBJ1-6; 7 bases agree with TRBD1. CDR1 and CDR2 (germline): DFQATT, SNEGSKA (reference sequence). The CDR3 has 13 amino acids. The ends lost 5 bases at V and 7 bases at J; junction bases unmatched: 5. In DNA, the CDR3 is TGCAGTGCTGGTGGACAGGAGAATTCACCCCTCCACTTT. It is translated as CSAGGQENSPLHF.

This clonotype was seen a handful of times. This chain joins TRBV12-3 or TRBV12-4 and TRBJ2-5; TRBD1 matches 11 bases. CDR3 length: 15 residues. Trimming took 5 bases from V and 5 from J; bases not matched to a gene: 7. The CDR3 DNA follows: TGTGCCAGCAGTCCTGGACAGGGGGCACGGGAGACCCAGTACTTC. It specifies CASSPGQGARETQYF.

In its sample, this clonotype was seen many times. The rearrangement joins TRBV7-2 to TRBJ1-4; D is possibly TRBD1 (5 bases). With 5 bases removed from V and 4 bases from J, the gap between germline ends came to 11 bases. CDR1 is SGHTA and CDR2 is FQGNSA in the germline V gene. The CDR3 is 14 amino acids. CDR3 residues: CASSRGQINEKLFF. DNA for the CDR3: TGTGCCAGCAGCCGCGGACAAATTAATGAAAAACTGTTTTTT.

V is TRBV29-1 and J is TRBJ2-5; D might be TRBD1 (5 bases). The CDR3 loop spans 12 amino acids. Per germline, CDR1 SQVTM and CDR2 ANQGSEA. The V end lost 6 bases, the J end lost 2 bases, and 10 bases lay between the germline ends. Written as DNA, the CDR3 is TGCAGCGTAGCAGGGTGGCAAGAGACCCAGTACTTC. This sequence encodes CSVAGWQETQYF.

In this sample, this clonotype turned up a few times. The chain is built from TRBV11-2 and TRBJ2-3, with a possible D match to TRBD2 (5 bases). With 4 bases removed from V and 0 bases from J, the gap between germline ends came to 17 bases. In germline, CDR1 is SGHAT, CDR2 FQNNGV. This CDR3 comprises 17 residues. The CDR3 protein is CASSSPPFRRSTDTQYF. CDR3 bases: TGTGCCAGCAGCTCCCCCCCTTTCAGGAGGAGCACAGATACGCAGTATTTT.

This clonotype was counted only a few times. The V call is TRBV5-4, the J call TRBJ2-1; 9 bases are shared with TRBD2. Germline V lookup: CDR1 SGHNT, CDR2 YYREEE (reference sequence). The ends lost 4 bases at V and 2 bases at J; junction bases unmatched: 10. The CDR3 totals 17 residues. This CDR3 reads CASSPGTSQGPYNEQFF. Here the CDR3 DNA reads TGTGCCAGCAGCCCCGGGACTAGCCAGGGCCCCTACAATGAGCAGTTCTTC.

This clonotype has ten or more counts. V is TRBV7-2 and J is TRBJ2-7; 7 bases are shared with TRBD1. This CDR3 is 13 amino acids long. CDR1 and CDR2 from the germline V gene are SGHTA and FQGNSA. The V gene end was trimmed by 4 bases and the J gene end by 1 base; junction bases not matched to a gene: 1. The CDR3 spells CASSSTGSYEQYF. The CDR3 nucleotides read TGTGCCAGCAGCTCGACAGGGTCCTACGAGCAGTACTTC.

This clonotype has a count of ten or more. In DNA form, the CDR3 reads TGTGCCAGCATGGGGCATTTGGGACAGGGGAGCAATCAGCCCCAGCATTTT. It encodes CASMGHLGQGSNQPQHF. The rearrangement uses TRBV28 and TRBJ1-5; 10 nucleotides agree with TRBD1. The CDR3 is made up of 17 amino acids. Germline values: CDR1 MDHEN, CDR2 SYDVKM. The junction had 10 bases not matched to a gene; V was cut back by 7 bases and J by 1 base.

This clonotype has more than one count but fewer than ten. The chain couples TRBV9 to TRBJ2-3, with a weak D call TRBD2 (5 bases). The length of the CDR3 is 16 residues. Trimming took 0 bases from V and 3 from J, leaving 14 bases between them. The germline V gene has CDR1 SGDLS and CDR2 YYNGEE. The CDR3 spells CASSVVGEARTDTQYF. The CDR3 DNA follows: TGTGCCAGCAGCGTAGTCGGGGAAGCGAGAACAGATACGCAGTATTTT. Full variable domain (rest looked up from reference TRBV9 and TRBJ2-3): DSGVTQTPKHLITATGQRVTLRCSPRSGDLSVYWYQQSLDQGLQFLIQYYNGEERAKGNILERFSAQQFPDLHSELNLSSLELGDSALYFCASSVVGEARTDTQYFGPGTRLTVL.

This clonotype was observed a few times. The V gene is TRBV5-1, the J gene TRBJ2-2; 7 nucleotides align to TRBD2. CDR1 SGHRS and CDR2 YFSETQ come from the germline V gene. The CDR3 is 17 amino acids. V trimming: 0 bases; J trimming: 0 bases; junction bases outside the gene matches: 5. CDR3 coding DNA: TGCGCCAGCAGCTTGGGGTCGCTAGCGGCGAACACCGGGGAGCTGTTTTTT. This encodes CASSLGSLAANTGELFF.

This clonotype was seen a few times. This chain uses TRBV29-1 with TRBJ2-1, with D unclear. This CDR3 has 14 amino acids. Per the germline V gene, CDR1 is SQVTM and CDR2 is ANQGSEA. Trimming removed 3 bases at V and 0 bases at J, with 9 bases between. CDR3 region: CSVDRVSSYNEQFF. CDR3 bases: TGCAGCGTTGATAGAGTTAGCTCCTACAATGAGCAGTTCTTC.

This clonotype was recorded at least ten times. The V and J genes are TRBV7-2 and TRBJ2-7, with TRBD1 as a possible D gene (5 bases). CDR1 and CDR2 from the germline V gene are SGHTA and FQGNSA. V dropped 0 bases and J dropped 5 bases, with 20 bases sitting between them. The CDR3 covers 17 residues. CDR3 protein: CASSLAGQTGSRHEQYF. As DNA, the CDR3 is TGTGCCAGCAGCTTAGCTGGACAAACTGGAAGTCGCCACGAGCAGTACTTC.

V usage is TRBV3-1 and J usage is TRBJ2-7, with D possibly TRBD1 on 6 matching bases. The CDR3 length is 12 residues. CDR1 is LGHDT, CDR2 YNNKEL, per germline (reference sequence). V lost 3 bases, J lost 12 bases, and 15 bases lay in between. The CDR3 DNA sequence: TGTGCCAGCAGCCAGGCGACAGGTTTTCGGTACTTC. Its protein product is CASSQATGFRYF.

This clonotype has more than one count but fewer than ten. The V and J genes are TRBV29-1 and TRBJ1-1; D unclear. CDR3 length: 12 residues. The germline CDR1 and CDR2 sequences are SQVTM and ANQGSEA. V lost 4 bases and J 1 base, leaving 7 bases between the germline ends. CDR3 protein: CSVAAGNTEAFF. CDR3 nucleotide sequence: TGCAGCGTTGCGGCGGGGAACACTGAAGCTTTCTTT.